These T cell receptor beta chains were read from a single sample in a study of regulatory T cells in long-lasting Graves disease. TCRdb processed the multiplex PCR reads anew with MiXCR; each CDR3 protein has one entry. Of roughly 520,000 distinct CDR3 sequences listed, approximately 12% are singletons. The same specimen was also included in a second study, on T cells in Graves' hyperthyroidism and ophthalmopathy.

The material sequenced was peripheral blood mononuclear cells (PBMCs), taken at new diagnosis, from a patient treated with antithyroid drugs. The origin of the receptors is a woman in her twenties or thirties with Graves disease. CDR3s include the opening cysteine and the closing phenylalanine or tryptophan.

CDR3 protein	V gene	J gene	CDR3 length
CASSSRDSLGNQPQHF	TRBV12-3/TRBV12-4	TRBJ1-5	16
CASSLGDTGELFF	TRBV12-3/TRBV12-4	TRBJ2-2	13
CSARTSGITGELFF	TRBV20-1	TRBJ2-2	14
CASSVGGRSNQPQHF	TRBV9	TRBJ1-5	15
CASSQDVRNEQFF	TRBV3-1	TRBJ2-1	13
CASSTWDTSPDTQYF	TRBV19	TRBJ2-3	15
CASSPVDSLTGQPQHF	TRBV18	TRBJ1-5	16
CSARGLAGEYNEQFF	TRBV20-1	TRBJ2-1	15
CASSQLLGGDTEAFF	TRBV4-3	TRBJ1-1	15
CSASGVLAGLGSYNEQFF	TRBV29-1	TRBJ2-1	18
CASSSGAPKANYGYTF	TRBV28	TRBJ1-2	16
CASTFRVDSGRIMADTQYF	TRBV6-1	TRBJ2-3	19
CASSLLGGGDTEAFF	TRBV27	TRBJ1-1	15
CASSYRGDQPQHF	TRBV12-3/TRBV12-4	TRBJ1-5	13
CASSSGTGYNDTIYF	TRBV12-3/TRBV12-4	TRBJ1-3	15
CASSLAAWVSTDTQYF	TRBV5-1	TRBJ2-3	16
CASSNNRGPAYEQYF	TRBV5-4	TRBJ2-7	15
CASSRATTQYF	TRBV7-2	TRBJ2-3	11
CASTETGVSAGNTIYF	TRBV19	TRBJ1-3	16
CASSLPGLAGGSYNEQFF	TRBV12-3/TRBV12-4	TRBJ2-1	18